Listed here is a single TCR beta chain. The antigen is unknown. TCRdb passed the 5' RACE reads through MiXCR, listing each CDR3 protein once. The sample includes some 500,000 distinct CDR3 sequences, roughly 9.5% of them seen just once. This specimen comes from a study of identical twins. With V trimmed by 4 bases and J by 4 bases, 13 bases remained unmatched. Germline V gene data show CDR1 as MDHEN and CDR2 as SYDVKM. This CDR3 is built from 16 residues. The study, taken as a whole, reports: Researchers reported weaker excess twin sharing in beta out-of-frame sequences. A lower insertion count was a feature of abundant cord blood beta clonotypes, with no such feature in memory repertoires. Monozygotic twins shared more out-of-frame TCR alpha than recombination models predicted.

These data also formed part of another study, on yellow fever vaccine responses in identical twins.

This chain uses TRBV28 with TRBJ2-7, with TRBD1 matching 7 bases. Sequencing was done on a sample of PBMCs. The clonotype originates from a woman aged 18-35 years in good health. This CDR3 is CASSSTGAIGEYEQYF. For the CDR3, the DNA is TGTGCCAGCAGTTCCACAGGGGCCATTGGGGAATACGAGCAGTACTTC.